The 29 T cell receptor beta chains below all came from one sample that was sequenced in a study of T cells in Graves' hyperthyroidism and ophthalmopathy. The CDR3 regions of TCR beta were amplified from RNA transcripts. Researchers ran a first-round RT-PCR on the TCR CDR3 using the HTBI primer set. MiXCR was run by TCRdb on the multiplex PCR reads, yielding one entry per CDR3 protein. The table shows roughly 200,000 distinct CDR3 sequences, with around 20% occurring only once. Sequenced sample: blood. These receptors came from a man aged 35-49 years with Graves' hyperthyroidism.

The V and J genes are TRBV5-1 and TRBJ1-5; unclear D gene. V was clipped by 7 bases and J by 2 bases, with 19 bases between them. CDR1 is SGHRS and CDR2 is YFSETQ in the germline V gene. The CDR3 runs 16 residues. This CDR3 is CASSDSGLGGNQPQHF. For the CDR3, the DNA is TGCGCCAGCTCCGACTCCGGTCTGGGAGGCAATCAGCCCCAGCATTTT. Together with reference TRBV5-1 and TRBJ1-5, the CDR3 gives the full variable domain: KAGVTQTPRYLIKTRGQQVTLSCSPISGHRSVSWYQQTPGQGLQFLFEYFSETQRNKGNFPGRFSGRQFSNSRSEMNVSTLELGDSALYLCASSDSGLGGNQPQHFGDGTRLSIL.

This chain links TRBV29-1 with TRBJ2-7; D gene ambiguous. CDR3 length equals 13 residues. V lost 3 bases, J lost 3 bases, and 12 bases lay in between. Per the germline V gene, CDR1 is SQVTM and CDR2 is ANQGSEA. The CDR3 DNA reads TGCAGCGTTGATGGAAGCAGCCTCTACGAGCAGTACTTC. The encoded protein is CSVDGSSLYEQYF.

This clonotype has a count of ten or more. The chain carries TRBV20-1 and TRBJ1-5; no clear D gene. Trimming shortened V by 0 bases and J by 6 bases, and 12 bases separated the two germline ends. CDR1 is DFQATT and CDR2 is SNEGSKA in the germline V gene (reference sequence). The CDR3 has 14 amino acids. CDR3 DNA sequence: TGCAGTGCTAGAGATTTCCGAGGTGGTCAGCCCCAGCATTTT. It encodes CSARDFRGGQPQHF.

The rearrangement uses TRBV28 and TRBJ2-3; 12 bases agree with TRBD2. Germline CDR1 is MDHEN and CDR2 is SYDVKM. This CDR3 region has 20 residues. CDR3 loop: CATRGASGGAIGSGTDTQYF. CDR3 coding DNA: TGTGCAACAAGGGGGGCTAGCGGGGGGGCCATTGGAAGTGGCACAGATACGCAGTATTTT. Full variable domain (remainder filled in from reference TRBV28 and TRBJ2-3): DVKVTQSSRYLVKRTGEKVFLECVQDMDHENMFWYRQDPGLGLRLIYFSYDVKMKEKGDIPEGYSVSREKKERFSLILESASTNQTSMYLCATRGASGGAIGSGTDTQYFGPGTRLTVL.

Ten or more counts support this clonotype. The V and J genes are TRBV15 and TRBJ1-1; maybe TRBD1 (5 bases). This CDR3 has 13 amino acids. CDR1 is LNHNV, CDR2 YYDKDF, per germline (reference sequence). V was clipped by 6 bases and J by 0 bases, with 8 bases between them. The CDR3 spells CATRWDLNTEAFF. CDR3 bases: TGTGCCACCAGATGGGACCTGAACACTGAAGCTTTCTTT.

This clonotype appeared many times. V usage is TRBV4-3 and J usage is TRBJ2-5; possibly TRBD1 for D (5 bases). Germline lookup yields CDR1 LGHNA and CDR2 YSLEER. This CDR3 comprises 14 residues. Trimming left V 0 bases short and J 5 bases short, with 10 bases between. In DNA form, the CDR3 reads TGCGCCAGCAGCCAAGAATGGGGCCTGGAGACCCAGTACTTC. Translating it yields CASSQEWGLETQYF.

The table lists this clonotype with a few counts. The chain employs TRBV30 and TRBJ1-1; 12 bases agree with TRBD1. The V gene end was trimmed by 3 bases and the J gene end by 5 bases; junction bases not matched to a gene: 10. The germline V gene encodes CDR1 GTSNPN and CDR2 SVGIG (reference sequence). CDR3 length equals 16 residues. The CDR3, as DNA: TGTGCCTGGAGAAGGGGACAGGGGGCGTCAAGAACTGAAGCTTTCTTT. It specifies CAWRRGQGASRTEAFF.

CDR3 region: CASSEAPGQGYEQYF. CDR3 DNA: TGTGCCAGCAGTGAAGCCCCGGGACAGGGGTACGAGCAGTACTTC. V and J are TRBV2 and TRBJ2-7; 10 nucleotides align to TRBD1. Germline V gene data show CDR1 as SNHLY and CDR2 as FYNNEI. This CDR3 is built from 15 residues. V gave up 0 bases and J gave up 4 bases; unmatched junction bases: 3.

This clonotype was detected many times. CDR3 in DNA: TGTGCCAGCAGTTACGGCGGCATGAACACTGAAGCTTTCTTT. Amino acid sequence: CASSYGGMNTEAFF. The chain uses TRBV28 and TRBJ1-1; D uncertain. Germline CDR1 reads MDHEN; CDR2 reads SYDVKM. The CDR3 is made up of 14 amino acids. V was pared by 4 bases and J by 0 bases, with 9 bases between.

The chain has TRBV3-1 and TRBJ2-7, with unresolved D. This CDR3 spans 16 amino acids. Between the trimmed V and J ends, which lost 1 base and 3 bases, there was a span of 16 bases. Germline V gene sequence: CDR1 LGHDT, CDR2 YNNKEL (reference sequence). The CDR3 is CASSQGPRPLFYEQYF. CDR3 in DNA: TGTGCCAGCAGCCAAGGTCCCAGGCCCCTCTTCTACGAGCAGTACTTC.

This clonotype has ten or more counts. This chain links TRBV2 with TRBJ2-7, with TRBD2 matching 9 bases. CDR3 length: 13 amino acids. Germline V CDR1 and CDR2: SNHLY, FYNNEI. The V gene end was trimmed by 6 bases and the J gene end by 3 bases; junction bases not matched to a gene: 3. CDR3 in DNA: TGTGCCAGCAGGGGACTAGCTTTCTACGAGCAGTACTTC. Its protein is CASRGLAFYEQYF.

This clonotype was seen more than once but under ten times. This sequence joins TRBV10-3 and TRBJ1-2; no reliable D call. The CDR3 covers 13 residues. V was shortened by 2 bases and J by 7 bases, with 11 bases between the two germline ends. Germline V gives CDR1 ENHRY, CDR2 SYGVKD. The CDR3 nucleotides are TGTGCCATCAGTGAGCCGTTCAGGATTGGCTACACCTTC. Amino acid sequence: CAISEPFRIGYTF.

This clonotype was seen only a few times. A read error is possible here, since a much larger clone lies one base away. The chain combines TRBV29-1 with TRBJ2-7; 9 nucleotides match TRBD1. This CDR3 comprises 13 residues. Germline V gene lookup returns CDR1 SQVTM and CDR2 ANQGSEA. CDR3 loop: CSRGGQGSYEQCF. CDR3 bases: TGCAGCAGAGGAGGACAGGGGTCGTACGAGCAGTGCTTC.

This clonotype was counted only a few times. The J gene is TRBJ2-3, the V gene TRBV9; no definite D call. V lost 0 bases, J lost 4 bases, and 6 bases lay in between. Germline V lookup: CDR1 SGDLS, CDR2 YYNGEE. The CDR3 contains 13 residues. Here the CDR3 DNA reads TGTGCCAGCAGCGTAGTTATTGCAGATACGCAGTATTTT. It encodes CASSVVIADTQYF. Supplemented by reference TRBV9 and TRBJ2-3, the full variable domain reads DSGVTQTPKHLITATGQRVTLRCSPRSGDLSVYWYQQSLDQGLQFLIQYYNGEERAKGNILERFSAQQFPDLHSELNLSSLELGDSALYFCASSVVIADTQYFGPGTRLTVL.

This clonotype has only a few counts. The V call is TRBV7-3, the J call TRBJ1-1; D gene ambiguous. The CDR3 is made up of 12 amino acids. Germline CDR1 SGHTA, CDR2 FQGTGA. V shed 4 bases and J shed 5 bases, with 8 bases lying between them. The chain's CDR3 is CASSSLRTEAFF. Here the CDR3 DNA reads TGTGCCAGCAGCTCCCTTAGGACTGAAGCTTTCTTT.

The sample holds many counts of this clonotype. The chain is built from TRBV12-3 or TRBV12-4 and TRBJ1-5, with D perhaps TRBD1 (5 bases). V was shortened by 3 bases and J by 2 bases, with 8 bases between the two germline ends. The length of the CDR3 is 14 residues. CDR3 loop: CASSFQGGNQPQHF. CDR3 bases: TGTGCCAGCAGTTTCCAGGGAGGCAATCAGCCCCAGCATTTT.

This clonotype was seen only a few times. J is TRBJ2-3 and V is TRBV7-2; 8 nucleotides agree with TRBD2. The germline V gene has CDR1 SGHTA and CDR2 FQGNSA. The CDR3 loop spans 19 amino acids. V trimming: 8 bases; J trimming: 3 bases; junction bases outside the gene matches: 22. This chain's CDR3 is CASSPPKGDGGGLTDTQYF. CDR3 DNA sequence: TGTGCCAGCTCACCACCGAAGGGCGACGGGGGGGGCCTAACAGATACGCAGTATTTT.

This clonotype appeared many times. V is TRBV28 and J is TRBJ1-1; D is possibly TRBD1 (6 bases). Germline CDR1 and CDR2: MDHEN and SYDVKM. The CDR3 is made up of 12 amino acids. V lost 10 bases and J lost 4, with 13 bases in between. The CDR3 protein is CATSRGATEAFF. DNA of the CDR3: TGTGCCACCTCTCGGGGGGCCACTGAAGCTTTCTTT.

This clonotype came up a few times. This sequence joins TRBV3-1 and TRBJ1-6, with D maybe TRBD1 (5 bases). V lost 0 bases and J lost 7, with 7 bases in between. This CDR3 region has 14 residues. Germline V gives CDR1 LGHDT, CDR2 YNNKEL (reference sequence). CDR3 bases: TGTGCCAGCAGCCAAGAGGGGACCAATTCACCCCTCCACTTT. Encoded protein: CASSQEGTNSPLHF.

This clonotype was observed many times. CDR3 loop: CASSVAGGTEADTQYF. In DNA, the CDR3 is TGTGCCAGCAGCGTAGCAGGCGGGACAGAGGCAGATACGCAGTATTTT. The gene calls are TRBV9 and TRBJ2-3; weak D call: TRBD1 (7 bases). This CDR3 comprises 16 residues. Deletions cut 0 bases from V and 4 bases from J, with 15 bases between. Germline CDR1 is SGDLS and CDR2 is YYNGEE.

This chain links TRBV7-2 with TRBJ1-5; D uncertain. Deletions cut 1 base from V and 3 bases from J, with 7 bases between. From germline, CDR1 is SGHTA and CDR2 FQGNSA. The CDR3 covers 14 residues. Written as DNA, the CDR3 is TGTGCCAGCAGCTTAGACGCGTTCAATCAGCCCCAGCATTTT. The encoded protein is CASSLDAFNQPQHF.

This clonotype was detected many times. V gene TRBV7-2 combines with J gene TRBJ2-2; D may be TRBD1 or TRBD2 (6 bases each). Trimming stripped 5 bases from V and 5 bases from J, with 18 bases between. The germline gives CDR1 SGHTA, CDR2 FQGNSA. The CDR3 contains 16 residues. The CDR3 loop reads CASSPQGGPRTGELFF. In DNA form, the CDR3 reads TGTGCCAGCAGCCCCCAAGGGGGGCCCCGAACCGGGGAGCTGTTTTTT.

This clonotype has just a few counts. The V gene is TRBV19, the J gene TRBJ1-2; 9 nucleotides line up with TRBD1. The germline CDR1 and CDR2 sequences are LNHDA and SQIVND (reference sequence). The CDR3 length is 15 residues. The ends lost 4 bases at V and 3 bases at J; junction bases unmatched: 6. CDR3 nucleotides: TGTGCCAGTAGTAGGGACAGGGAGCGGTACTATGGCTACACCTTC. Translating gives CASSRDRERYYGYTF.

This clonotype was found a few times. This sequence joins TRBV7-9 and TRBJ1-2; TRBD1 is a possible D gene (5 bases). CDR3 length: 22 residues. Deletions cut 5 bases from V and 2 bases from J, with 36 bases between. Germline V gives CDR1 SEHNR, CDR2 FQNEAQ (reference sequence). CDR3 region: CASSGPGGYPKKGTIRNYGYTF. CDR3 nucleotides: TGTGCCAGCAGCGGCCCGGGGGGATATCCGAAAAAGGGGACTATCCGGAACTATGGCTACACCTTC.

This clonotype was seen only a few times. CDR3 loop: CSVVIAGAYNEQFF. The CDR3 nucleotides are TGCAGCGTAGTTATAGCGGGGGCCTACAATGAGCAGTTCTTC. The V call is TRBV29-1, the J call TRBJ2-1; TRBD2 agrees at 9 bases. Germline CDR1 is SQVTM and CDR2 is ANQGSEA. The CDR3 extends over 14 amino acids. The V and J ends lost 6 bases and 2 bases, in that order; junction bases with no gene match: 5.

This clonotype was seen many times. This chain links TRBV20-1 with TRBJ2-2; 11 bases are shared with TRBD2. The CDR3 extends over 16 amino acids. Germline V lookup: CDR1 DFQATT, CDR2 SNEGSKA (reference sequence). Germline trimming cut 1 base from V and 1 base from J; bases unmatched to any gene: 2. The CDR3 coding sequence is TGCAGTGCTAGAGGGGGGACTAGCGGGAACACCGGGGAGCTGTTTTTT. The encoded protein is CSARGGTSGNTGELFF.

This clonotype was counted between two and nine times. CDR3 loop: CASSEVGQTPQHF. The CDR3 bases are TGTGCCAGCAGTGAAGTGGGACAGACGCCCCAGCATTTT. The gene calls are TRBV6-1 and TRBJ1-5; 7 positions agree with TRBD1. CDR1 and CDR2 (germline): MNHNS, SASEGT. The J segment lost 9 bases and the V segment lost 1 base, leaving 3 bases of the junction unmatched. The CDR3 loop spans 13 amino acids.

The sample holds many counts of this clonotype. The rearrangement uses TRBV6-1 and TRBJ2-1; 8 nucleotides match TRBD1. V lost 6 bases and J lost 4; bases outside the gene matches: 11. Germline V gene data show CDR1 as MNHNS and CDR2 as SASEGT. The CDR3 is 16 amino acids. The CDR3 spells CASSPPGDRSYNEQFF. The CDR3, as DNA: TGTGCCAGCAGCCCCCCCGGGGACAGGAGTTACAATGAGCAGTTCTTC.

The chain has TRBV12-3 or TRBV12-4 and TRBJ2-5; D may match TRBD1 or TRBD2 (5 bases each). The CDR3 extends over 17 amino acids. V gave up 5 bases and J gave up 1 base, with 20 bases separating them. CDR3 DNA: TGTGCCAGCAGTCCACTGAGGGACGGAGAAATCCAAGAGACCCAGTACTTC. It yields the protein CASSPLRDGEIQETQYF.